A single sample gave rise to the 31 T cell receptor beta chains below, sequenced in a study of molecular identifiers for immune sequencing clone quantification. TCRdb used MiXCR to reprocess the PCR reads, holding one entry per CDR3 protein. The sample carries hundreds of thousands of distinct CDR3 sequences, roughly 23% recorded once. The sequencing sample was made of naive CD8+ T cells from blood, with Jurkat cell RNA spiked in. Subset meaning: FACS-sorted CD8+CD4-CCR7+CD45RA+ naive T cells. Receptors were obtained from a human donor in good health. Some libraries in this study had Jurkat cell RNA spiked in.

This clonotype came up many times. The chain uses TRBV7-2 and TRBJ2-7; TRBD1 agrees at 9 bases. This CDR3 contains 13 residues. Germline-derived CDR1 and CDR2 are SGHTA and FQGNSA. V shed 1 base, J shed 5 bases, and the junction held 0 bases outside the gene matches. The chain's CDR3 is CASSLGTGDEQYF. CDR3 sequence (DNA): TGTGCCAGCAGCTTAGGGACAGGGGACGAGCAGTACTTC.

The chain combines TRBV6-2 or TRBV6-3 with TRBJ2-4; 7 bases are shared with TRBD1. V trimming: 5 bases; J trimming: 0 bases; junction bases outside the gene matches: 10. The germline CDR1 and CDR2 sequences are MNHEY and SVGEGT. The CDR3 length is 17 residues. In DNA form, the CDR3 reads TGTGCCAGCAGTCAACTGGGGACAGTTCTAGCCAAAAACATTCAGTACTTC. Translating it yields CASSQLGTVLAKNIQYF.

This chain joins TRBV25-1 and TRBJ2-1; 9 nucleotides align to TRBD1. The J segment lost 3 bases and the V segment lost 4 bases, leaving 4 bases of the junction unmatched. Germline-derived CDR1 and CDR2 are MGHDK and SYGVNS. The CDR3 length is 15 residues. CDR3 DNA: TGTGCCAGCAGTGTCGGGGACAGGGTCTACAATGAGCAGTTCTTC. Protein sequence: CASSVGDRVYNEQFF. The whole variable domain, remainder taken from reference TRBV25-1 and TRBJ2-1, is EADIYQTPRYLVIGTGKKITLECSQTMGHDKMYWYQQDPGMELHLIHYSYGVNSTEKGDLSSESTVSRIRTEHFPLTLESARPSHTSQYLCASSVGDRVYNEQFFGPGTRLTVL.

This clonotype has at least ten counts. Here the CDR3 DNA reads TGTGCCAGCAGTTTTCTGATCGACGGGGGTCAAAGAATTGATCCAGATACGCAGTATTTT. The encoded protein is CASSFLIDGGQRIDPDTQYF. V usage is TRBV12-3 or TRBV12-4 and J usage is TRBJ2-3; D might be TRBD2 (6 bases). Trimming cost V 3 bases and J 4 bases, with 29 bases left between them. The CDR3 runs to 20 residues.

This clonotype occurred many times. The V call is TRBV4-3, the J call TRBJ2-6; TRBD1 aligns across 8 bases. The CDR3 has 18 amino acids. Germline V gene sequence: CDR1 LGHNA, CDR2 YSLEER. V was pared by 11 bases and J by 2 bases, with 17 bases of the junction left unmatched. CDR3 sequence (DNA): TGCGCCTCCCAGGCCGACAGGGGCGTCAGTACTGGGGCCAACGTCCTGACTTTC. Translation: CASQADRGVSTGANVLTF.

The V gene is TRBV7-9, the J gene TRBJ1-1; D not certain. The CDR3 runs 13 residues. Trimming removed 5 bases at V and 6 bases at J, with 13 bases between. From germline, CDR1 is SEHNR and CDR2 FQNEAQ (reference sequence). The DNA for the CDR3 is TGTGCCAGCAGCGCCAGATCCCTATCTGAAGCTTTCTTT. Translating gives CASSARSLSEAFF.

Only a few counts were recorded for this clonotype. This chain joins TRBV20-1 and TRBJ1-2; 8 bases match TRBD1. This CDR3 region has 14 residues. Trimming cost V 3 bases and J 4 bases; bases outside gene matches: 7. Germline-derived CDR1 and CDR2 are DFQATT and SNEGSKA (reference sequence). The CDR3 loop is CSARPTGAGYGYTF. The CDR3, as DNA: TGCAGTGCTAGGCCGACAGGGGCAGGCTATGGCTACACCTTC.

The V gene is TRBV20-1, the J gene TRBJ1-5; tentatively, D is TRBD1 (5 bases). Trimming took off 0 bases at V and 3 bases at J, with 12 bases between the two ends. This CDR3 region has 15 residues. Germline CDR1 and CDR2: DFQATT and SNEGSKA (reference sequence). The CDR3 is CSAREWDEFNQPQHF. CDR3 nucleotide sequence: TGCAGTGCTAGAGAATGGGACGAATTCAATCAGCCCCAGCATTTT.

This clonotype was found many times. The J gene is TRBJ2-7, the V gene TRBV20-1, with D uncertain. Germline V gives CDR1 DFQATT, CDR2 SNEGSKA (reference sequence). Trimming removed 0 bases from V and 4 bases from J, with 10 bases in between. This CDR3 is 13 amino acids long. CDR3 nucleotide sequence: TGCAGTGCTAGAGATATAGCTGGGTACGAGCAGTACTTC. Protein: CSARDIAGYEQYF.

This clonotype is a singleton in its sample. A much larger clone differs by one base, so this may be a read error. V and J are TRBV20-1 and TRBJ2-1; perhaps TRBD1 as D (6 bases). The germline gives CDR1 DFQATT, CDR2 SNEGSKA (reference sequence). The CDR3 is 13 residues long. CDR3 bases: TGCAGTGCTAGACAGGGGAACTACAATGAGCGGTTCTTC. This encodes CSARQGNYNERFF.

There are a few counts of this clonotype. The rearrangement links TRBV6-2 or TRBV6-3 to TRBJ2-1; 12 bases fit TRBD2. CDR1 is MNHEY and CDR2 is SVGEGT in the germline V gene. J gave up 9 bases and V 8 bases, and 17 bases lay outside the gene matches. This CDR3 has 17 residues. CDR3 sequence reads: CASLPPSGRGLGGEQFF. As DNA, the CDR3 is TGTGCCAGCCTTCCCCCTAGCGGGAGGGGTCTCGGGGGTGAGCAGTTCTTC.

This clonotype occurred many times. The rearrangement uses TRBV6-2 or TRBV6-3 and TRBJ2-7, with D perhaps TRBD2 (5 bases). This CDR3 is 12 amino acids long. V lost 3 bases, J lost 6 bases, and 9 bases lay in between. Germline CDR1 reads MNHEY; CDR2 reads SVGEGT. The CDR3 region is CASSYSGVEQYF. The CDR3 DNA reads TGTGCCAGCAGTTATTCCGGGGTCGAGCAGTACTTC.

This clonotype was detected ten times or more. This chain uses TRBV5-1 with TRBJ2-3, with 10 bases fitting TRBD2. Germline-derived CDR1 and CDR2 are SGHRS and YFSETQ. V lost 4 bases and J lost 0; bases outside the gene matches: 14. The CDR3 has 19 residues. The CDR3 reads CASSLSGGAPSISTDTQYF. The CDR3 region has the DNA TGCGCCAGCAGCCTCAGCGGGGGGGCACCCTCTATCAGCACAGATACGCAGTATTTT.

This clonotype was detected only a few times. Given a much more abundant clone one base away, this may be a read error. This chain connects TRBV12-3 or TRBV12-4 to TRBJ1-2; D is unclear. The CDR3 runs 13 residues. Trimming removed 7 bases at V and 3 bases at J, with 12 bases between. DNA for the CDR3: TGTGCCAGCACGGAGGATCCTGACTATGGCTACACCTTC. Encoded protein: CASTEDPDYGYTF.

This clonotype showed up just a few times. This rearrangement joins TRBV15 to TRBJ2-7; D remains ambiguous. CDR1 is LNHNV and CDR2 is YYDKDF in the germline V gene (reference sequence). V lost 2 bases and J lost 6, with 8 bases in between. This CDR3 has 12 amino acids. CDR3 sequence reads: CATSRHTGEQYF. CDR3 coding DNA: TGTGCCACCAGCAGACATACGGGCGAGCAGTACTTC.

The chain has TRBV30 and TRBJ2-3; D may be TRBD2 (5 bases). CDR3 size: 12 residues. V lost 8 bases, J lost 8 bases, and 17 bases lay in between. Germline V CDR1 and CDR2: GTSNPN, SVGIG (reference sequence). The CDR3 spells CAAYGERGTQYF. CDR3 in DNA: TGTGCCGCGTACGGGGAACGGGGTACGCAGTATTTT.

V is TRBV27 and J is TRBJ2-2; weak D call: TRBD1 (6 bases). Deletions cut 2 bases from V and 3 bases from J, with 10 bases between. The CDR3 totals 15 residues. Looked up from germline, CDR1 is MNHEY and CDR2 is SMNVEV (reference sequence). The CDR3 DNA reads as TGTGCCAGCAGTTTAACAGGGACATACACCGGGGAGCTGTTTTTT. Its translation: CASSLTGTYTGELFF.

This clonotype was detected ten times or more. The CDR3 region is CASSLRGYGNQPQHF. CDR3 DNA sequence: TGTGCCAGCAGTTTGAGGGGGTACGGCAATCAGCCCCAGCATTTT. V and J are TRBV28 and TRBJ1-5; tentatively, D is TRBD1 (6 bases). This CDR3 contains 15 residues. V was shortened by 3 bases and J by 2 bases, with 11 bases between the two germline ends. CDR1 is MDHEN, CDR2 SYDVKM, per germline.

This clonotype was counted only a few times. This chain links TRBV28 with TRBJ2-1; 7 bases align to TRBD2. CDR3 length: 14 residues. The germline CDR1 and CDR2 sequences are MDHEN and SYDVKM. Written as DNA, the CDR3 is TGTACTTCGGGAGCGGGATTTAATTACAATGAGCAGTTCTTC. Translation gives CTSGAGFNYNEQFF.

This clonotype has only a few counts. This chain links TRBV12-3 or TRBV12-4 with TRBJ1-3; D remains ambiguous. Trimming took 4 bases from V and 2 from J, leaving 18 bases between them. CDR3 length equals 17 residues. CDR3 protein: CASSSTIGAHAGNTIYF. As DNA, the CDR3 is TGTGCCAGCAGTTCGACAATAGGAGCACATGCTGGAAACACCATATATTTT.

The V call is TRBV5-1, the J call TRBJ2-7; TRBD2 aligns across 11 bases. CDR1 is SGHRS and CDR2 is YFSETQ in the germline V gene. V trimming: 4 bases; J trimming: 5 bases; junction bases outside the gene matches: 14. The CDR3 spans 17 residues. CDR3: CASSAGLAGLFIDEQYF. Here the CDR3 DNA reads TGCGCCAGCAGCGCCGGACTAGCGGGCTTATTCATTGACGAGCAGTACTTC.

This clonotype appeared many times. The chain has TRBV9 and TRBJ1-1; 7 bases map to TRBD1. In germline, CDR1 is SGDLS, CDR2 YYNGEE. With V trimmed by 4 bases and J by 5 bases, 8 bases remained unmatched. The CDR3 runs to 14 residues. The CDR3 DNA sequence: TGTGCCAGCAGCAAGACAGGGAGAGGGACTGAAGCTTTCTTT. The encoded protein is CASSKTGRGTEAFF.

On this clonotype itself: This may arise from a read error, as a much more abundant clone is one base away. V and J are TRBV6-5 and TRBJ1-4; D uncertain. The germline CDR1 and CDR2 sequences are MNHEY and SVGAGI. The CDR3 is 14 residues long. This CDR3 reads CAGSSSNDWEKLFF. The CDR3 DNA is TGTGCCGGCAGTTCTTCGAACGATTGGGAAAAACTGTTTTTT.

This clonotype was seen ten or more times. The chain joins TRBV7-9 to TRBJ1-1; TRBD1 might be the D (5 bases). Germline-derived CDR1 and CDR2 are SEHNR and FQNEAQ (reference sequence). V was pared by 5 bases and J by 4 bases, with 17 bases between. The CDR3 totals 15 residues. CDR3 coding DNA: TGTGCCAGCAGCCACGCCCAGGGCGGTGGCACTGAAGCTTTCTTT. Translating it yields CASSHAQGGGTEAFF. The variable domain in full, completed from reference TRBV7-9 and TRBJ1-1, reads DTGVSQNPRHKITKRGQNVTFRCDPISEHNRLYWYRQTLGQGPEFLTYFQNEAQLEKSRLLSDRFSAERPKGSFSTLEIQRTEQGDSAMYLCASSHAQGGGTEAFFGQGTRLTVV.

Comments on this clonotype: Relative to the germline gene, one junction end is altered; a read error may explain this. The chain couples TRBV27 to TRBJ1-5; D gene uncertain. Germline values: CDR1 MNHEY, CDR2 SMNVEV (reference sequence). CDR3 length: 13 residues. CDR3 DNA sequence: TGTCCCAGCAGTTTAGGACCCTATCAGCCCCACCATTTT. It yields the protein CPSSLGPYQPHHF.

In the case of this clonotype: Given a much more abundant clone one base away, this may be a read error. This chain links TRBV20-1 with TRBJ2-7; D is perhaps TRBD2 (6 bases). This CDR3 spans 14 amino acids. Per the germline V gene, CDR1 is DFQATT and CDR2 is SNEGSKA (reference sequence). The CDR3 is CSARSGYSSYKQYF. The CDR3 DNA sequence: TGCAGTGCTAGGAGCGGGTATAGCTCCTACAAGCAGTACTTC.

There are many counts of this clonotype. One junction end disagrees with the germline gene, perhaps due to a read error. The rearrangement links TRBV6-6 to TRBJ2-2; 7 positions agree with TRBD2. Germline CDR1 is MNHNY and CDR2 is SVGAGI (reference sequence). The CDR3 has 18 amino acids. This CDR3 is CASSPPQRGPRATGELFF. The CDR3, as DNA: TGTGCCAGCAGTCCACCTCAGCGGGGTCCCCGGGCGACCGGGGAGTTGTTTTTT.

To note about this clonotype: The junction departs from the called germline gene at one end, perhaps through a read error. The chain carries TRBV20-1 and TRBJ2-5; 8 nucleotides match TRBD1. Looked up from germline, CDR1 is DFQATT and CDR2 is SNEGSKA (reference sequence). The CDR3 spans 14 residues. The CDR3 loop is CSARDRIPQETQCF. CDR3 nucleotide sequence: TGCAGTGCTCGGGACAGGATACCGCAAGAGACCCAGTGCTTC.

This clonotype has more than one count but fewer than ten. The chain has TRBV29-1 and TRBJ1-2, with D possibly matching TRBD1 (6 bases). The CDR3 contains 17 residues. The V end lost 7 bases, the J end lost 0 bases, and 24 bases lay between the germline ends. CDR1 is SQVTM, CDR2 ANQGSEA, per germline. CDR3 DNA sequence: TGCAGCGCCGTCGACCTAGGACAGACAAAGACTAACTATGGCTACACCTTC. This gives the protein CSAVDLGQTKTNYGYTF.

Comments on this clonotype: The final CDR3 position lacks the conserved phenylalanine or tryptophan, pointing to a likely read error. The chain links TRBV5-1 to TRBJ2-5, with TRBD2 identical over 15 bases. Germline-derived CDR1 and CDR2 are SGHRS and YFSETQ. J lost 4 bases, V lost 2 bases, and 3 bases had no gene match. This CDR3 has 16 amino acids. CDR3 nucleotides: TGCGCCAGCAGCTTCTTGGGACTAGCGGGGGGAGAGACCCAGTACTCC. The encoded protein is CASSFLGLAGGETQYS.

The chain carries TRBV19 and TRBJ1-4, with D maybe TRBD1 (6 bases). The CDR3 has 14 residues. CDR1 is LNHDA, CDR2 SQIVND, per germline (reference sequence). The V end lost 2 bases, the J end lost 4 bases, and 8 bases lay between the germline ends. The CDR3 sequence: CASSIRQDNEKLFF. The CDR3 DNA reads as TGTGCCAGTAGTATAAGACAGGATAATGAAAAACTGTTTTTT.